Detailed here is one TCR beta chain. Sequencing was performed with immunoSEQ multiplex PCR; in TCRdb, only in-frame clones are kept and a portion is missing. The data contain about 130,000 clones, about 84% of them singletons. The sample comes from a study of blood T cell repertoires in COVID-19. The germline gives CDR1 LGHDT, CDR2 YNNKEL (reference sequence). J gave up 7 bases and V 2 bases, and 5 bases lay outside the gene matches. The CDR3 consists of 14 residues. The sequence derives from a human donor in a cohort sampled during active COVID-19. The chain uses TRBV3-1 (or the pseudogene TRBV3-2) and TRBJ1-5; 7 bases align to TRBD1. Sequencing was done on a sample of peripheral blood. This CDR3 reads CASSQNTGVQPQHF. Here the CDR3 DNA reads TGTGCCAGCAGCCAAAACACAGGGGTACAGCCCCAGCATTTT.